This TCR beta chain was captured in a study of molecular identifiers for immune sequencing clone quantification. The V gene lost 8 bases and the J gene lost 5 bases, with 18 bases spanning the gap. Germline V gene data show CDR1 as SEHNR and CDR2 as FQNEAQ (reference sequence). The CDR3 sequence is 14 residues long. TCRdb reprocessed the PCR reads with MiXCR, giving one entry per CDR3 protein. This sample has approximately 550,000 distinct CDR3 sequences; under 30% occur once, and the top ten carry just over 0.75%. The sequencing sample was made of naive CD8+ T cells from blood, with Jurkat cell RNA spiked in. Indicated subset: FACS-sorted CD8+CD4-CCR7+CD45RA+ naive T cells. This TCR came from a human donor in good health. Some libraries in this study had Jurkat cell RNA spiked in. The chain has TRBV7-9 and TRBJ1-1; no firm D call. The CDR3 DNA follows: TGTGCCAGCTATAACGCGGGTAGATGGACTGAAGCTTTCTTT. This codes for CASYNAGRWTEAFF.